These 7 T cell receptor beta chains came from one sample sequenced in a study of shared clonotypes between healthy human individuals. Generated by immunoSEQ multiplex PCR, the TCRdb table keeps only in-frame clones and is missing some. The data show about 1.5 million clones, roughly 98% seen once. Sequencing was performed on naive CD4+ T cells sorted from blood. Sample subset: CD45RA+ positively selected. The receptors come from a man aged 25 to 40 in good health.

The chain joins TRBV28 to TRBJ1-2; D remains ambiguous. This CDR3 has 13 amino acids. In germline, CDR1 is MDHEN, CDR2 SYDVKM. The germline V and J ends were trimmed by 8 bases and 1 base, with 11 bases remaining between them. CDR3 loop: CASFVTVNYGYTF. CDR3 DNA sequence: TGTGCCAGCTTTGTAACAGTTAACTATGGCTACACCTTC.

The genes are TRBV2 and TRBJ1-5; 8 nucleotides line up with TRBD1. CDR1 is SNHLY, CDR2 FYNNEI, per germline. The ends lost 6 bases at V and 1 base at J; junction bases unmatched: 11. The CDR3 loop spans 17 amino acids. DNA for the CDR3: TGTGCCAGCAGGGGGGGTGGACAGGGTTTCAGCAATCAGCCCCAGCATTTT. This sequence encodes CASRGGGQGFSNQPQHF.

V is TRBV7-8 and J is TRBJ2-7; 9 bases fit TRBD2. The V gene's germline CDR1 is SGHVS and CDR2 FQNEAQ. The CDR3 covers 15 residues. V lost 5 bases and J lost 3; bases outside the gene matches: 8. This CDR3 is CASSRTLAGFYEQYF. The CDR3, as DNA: TGTGCCAGCAGCCGTACGCTAGCGGGATTCTACGAGCAGTACTTC.

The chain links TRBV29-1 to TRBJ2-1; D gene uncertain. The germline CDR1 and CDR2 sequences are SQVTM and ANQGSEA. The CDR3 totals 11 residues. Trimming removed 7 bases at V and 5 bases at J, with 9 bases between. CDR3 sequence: CSADSNNEQFF. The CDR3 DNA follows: TGCAGCGCCGACTCTAACAATGAGCAGTTCTTC.

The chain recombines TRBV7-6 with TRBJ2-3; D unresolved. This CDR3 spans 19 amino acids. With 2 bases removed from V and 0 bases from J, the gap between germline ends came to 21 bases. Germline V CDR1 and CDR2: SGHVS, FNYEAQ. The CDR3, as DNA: TGTGCCAGCAGCTTATTTCCCGATATCCATGCTACTAGCACAGATACGCAGTATTTT. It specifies CASSLFPDIHATSTDTQYF. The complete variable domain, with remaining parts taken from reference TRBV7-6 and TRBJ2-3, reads GAGVSQSPRYKVTKRGQDVALRCDPISGHVSLYWYRQALGQGPEFLTYFNYEAQQDKSGLPNDRFSAERPEGSISTLTIQRTEQRDSAMYRCASSLFPDIHATSTDTQYFGPGTRLTVL.

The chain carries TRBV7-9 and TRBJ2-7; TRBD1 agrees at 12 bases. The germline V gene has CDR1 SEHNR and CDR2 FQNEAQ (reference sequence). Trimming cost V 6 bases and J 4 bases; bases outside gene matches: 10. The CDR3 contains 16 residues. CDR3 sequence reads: CASSKNPGQGAYEQYF. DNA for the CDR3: TGTGCCAGCAGTAAAAATCCGGGACAGGGGGCATACGAGCAGTACTTC.

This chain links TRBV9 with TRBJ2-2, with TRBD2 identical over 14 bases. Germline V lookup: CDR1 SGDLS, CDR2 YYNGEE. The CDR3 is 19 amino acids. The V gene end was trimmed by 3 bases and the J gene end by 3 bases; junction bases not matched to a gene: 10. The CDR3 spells CASSARGGTSGRYTGELFF. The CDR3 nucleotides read TGTGCCAGCAGCGCGAGGGGCGGGACTAGCGGGAGATACACCGGGGAGCTGTTTTTT. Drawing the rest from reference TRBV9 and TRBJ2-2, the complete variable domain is DSGVTQTPKHLITATGQRVTLRCSPRSGDLSVYWYQQSLDQGLQFLIQYYNGEERAKGNILERFSAQQFPDLHSELNLSSLELGDSALYFCASSARGGTSGRYTGELFFGEGSRLTVL.